This TCR beta chain was captured by sequencing in a study of T cell repertoires in cytomegalovirus infection. Study at large: Epitope selection comprised recently identified HLA-C-restricted CMV epitopes and well-studied HLA-B-restricted CMV epitopes.

TCRdb fed the reads into MiXCR, producing one record per CDR3 protein. The sample includes some 320,000 distinct CDR3 sequences, 29% seen only once; the top ten take around 20%. The CDR3 loop spans 15 amino acids. V lost 6 bases and J 1 base, leaving 15 bases between the germline ends. Looked up from germline, CDR1 is KGHSH and CDR2 is LQKENI. Notes on this clonotype: Its antigen remains unknown.

Findings and limits, study-wide: Pooled public TCR beta family frequency picked out CMV carriers with the relevant HLA.

The TCR was taken from a human donor in good health (CMV status not recorded). Some clones in this sample may be carry-over from other donors' samples. Sequences were derived from cultured PBMCs, sampled from culture after CMV antigen stimulation. The chain combines TRBV18 with TRBJ1-1; D unclear. The CDR3 DNA sequence: TGTGCCAGCTCGTCACCAACTCAGCCGAACACTGAAGCTTTCTTT. Amino acid sequence: CASSSPTQPNTEAFF.